This TCR beta chain was identified during a study of monozygotic twins with inflammatory bowel disease. From germline, CDR1 is SGDLS and CDR2 YYNGEE. CDR3 size: 16 residues. General study findings and limits: Healthy co-twins had higher TCRbeta inverse Simpson diversity than their IBD twins. For repertoire similarity, concordant twins did not differ from discordant twins, possibly because power was limited.

Points on this clonotype: Its antigen is as yet unknown.

Using the 5' RACE reads, TCRdb records one entry per CDR3 protein without DNA. The listing contains approximately 400,000 distinct CDR3 sequences. The V gene is TRBV9, the J gene TRBJ2-3; TCRdb proposes TRBD2, but this gene call is untestable without DNA. The source material was blood. The source is a human donor with ulcerative colitis or Crohn's disease, or a healthy co-twin of an affected twin (not recorded which). CDR3: CASSATSGGLADTQYF. The whole variable domain, filled in from reference TRBV9 and TRBJ2-3, reads DSGVTQTPKHLITATGQRVTLRCSPRSGDLSVYWYQQSLDQGLQFLIQYYNGEERAKGNILERFSAQQFPDLHSELNLSSLELGDSALYFCASSATSGGLADTQYFGPGTRLTVL.